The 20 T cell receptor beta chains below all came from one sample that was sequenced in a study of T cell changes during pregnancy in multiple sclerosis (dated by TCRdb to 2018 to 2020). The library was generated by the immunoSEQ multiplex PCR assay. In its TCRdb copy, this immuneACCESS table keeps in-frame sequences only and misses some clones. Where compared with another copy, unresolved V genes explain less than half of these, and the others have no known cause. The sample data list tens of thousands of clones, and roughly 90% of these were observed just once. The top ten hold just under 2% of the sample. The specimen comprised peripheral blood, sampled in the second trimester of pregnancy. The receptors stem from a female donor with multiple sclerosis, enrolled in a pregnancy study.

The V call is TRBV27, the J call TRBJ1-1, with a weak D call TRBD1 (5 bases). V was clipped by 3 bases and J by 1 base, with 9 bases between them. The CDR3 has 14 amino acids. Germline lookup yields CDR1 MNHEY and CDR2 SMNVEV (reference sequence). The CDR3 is CASSFWGGNTEAFF. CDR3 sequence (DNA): TGTGCCAGCAGTTTTTGGGGGGGGAACACTGAAGCTTTCTTT.

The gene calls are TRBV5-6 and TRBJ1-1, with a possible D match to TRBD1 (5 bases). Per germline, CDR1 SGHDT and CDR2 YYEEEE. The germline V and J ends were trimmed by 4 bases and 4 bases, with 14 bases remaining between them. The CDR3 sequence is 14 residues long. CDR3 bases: TGTGCCAGCAGCCTTAACGGGGGAAGCACTGAAGCTTTCTTT. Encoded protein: CASSLNGGSTEAFF.

CDR3 region: CASSYRTGGYTF. The CDR3 DNA follows: TGTGCCAGCAGTTACAGGACAGGGGGCTACACCTTC. The chain has TRBV6-5 and TRBJ1-2, with 8 bases aligning to TRBD1. Germline V gene lookup returns CDR1 MNHEY and CDR2 SVGAGI. V lost 2 bases and J lost 8; bases outside the gene matches: 1. The CDR3 has 12 residues.

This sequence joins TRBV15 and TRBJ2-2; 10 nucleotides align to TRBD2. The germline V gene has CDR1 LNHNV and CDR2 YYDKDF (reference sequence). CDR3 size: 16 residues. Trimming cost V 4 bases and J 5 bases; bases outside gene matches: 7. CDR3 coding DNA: TGTGCCACCAGCACTATAGCGGGAGGCGGTACCGGGGAGCTGTTTTTT. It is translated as CATSTIAGGGTGELFF.

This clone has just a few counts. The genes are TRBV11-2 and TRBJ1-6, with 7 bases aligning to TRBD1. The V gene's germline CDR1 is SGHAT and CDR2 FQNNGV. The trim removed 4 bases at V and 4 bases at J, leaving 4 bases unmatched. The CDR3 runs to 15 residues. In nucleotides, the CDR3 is TGTGCCAGCAGCTCCCCGACAGGGTATAATTCACCCCTCCACTTT. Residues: CASSSPTGYNSPLHF.

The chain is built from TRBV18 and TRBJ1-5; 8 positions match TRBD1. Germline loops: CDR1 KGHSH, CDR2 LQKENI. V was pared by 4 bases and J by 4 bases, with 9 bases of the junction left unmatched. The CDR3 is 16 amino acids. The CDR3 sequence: CASSLGGQVRNQPQHF. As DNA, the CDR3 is TGTGCCAGCTCACTGGGGGGACAGGTTCGAAATCAGCCCCAGCATTTT.

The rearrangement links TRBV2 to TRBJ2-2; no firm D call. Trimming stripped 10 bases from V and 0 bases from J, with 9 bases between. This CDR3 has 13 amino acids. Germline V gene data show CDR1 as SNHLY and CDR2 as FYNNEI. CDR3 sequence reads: CATTYANTGELFF. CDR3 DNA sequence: TGTGCCACCACCTACGCGAACACCGGGGAGCTGTTTTTT.

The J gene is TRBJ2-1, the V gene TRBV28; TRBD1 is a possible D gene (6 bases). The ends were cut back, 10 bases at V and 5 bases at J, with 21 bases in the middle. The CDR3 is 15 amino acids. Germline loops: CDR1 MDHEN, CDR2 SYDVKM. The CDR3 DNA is TGTGCCATCACAGACAGCCGGAGGACAGACAATGAGCAGTTCTTC. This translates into CAITDSRRTDNEQFF.

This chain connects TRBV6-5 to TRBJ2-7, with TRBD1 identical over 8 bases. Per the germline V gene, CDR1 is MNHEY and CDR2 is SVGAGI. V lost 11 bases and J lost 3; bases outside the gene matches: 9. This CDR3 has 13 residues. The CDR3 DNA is TGTGCCTCCTTTCGTGGACAGGGCTACGAGCAGTACTTC. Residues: CASFRGQGYEQYF.

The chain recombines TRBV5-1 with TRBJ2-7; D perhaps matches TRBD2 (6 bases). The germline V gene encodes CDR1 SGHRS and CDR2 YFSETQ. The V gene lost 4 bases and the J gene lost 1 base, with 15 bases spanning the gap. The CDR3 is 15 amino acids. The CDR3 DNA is TGCGCCAGCAGCCCTCAGACTAGGAGTTCCTACGAGCAGTACTTC. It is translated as CASSPQTRSSYEQYF.

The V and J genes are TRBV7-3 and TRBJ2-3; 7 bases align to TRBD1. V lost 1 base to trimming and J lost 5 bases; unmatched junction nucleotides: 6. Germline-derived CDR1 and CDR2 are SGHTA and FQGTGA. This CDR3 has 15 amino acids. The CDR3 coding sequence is TGTGCCAGCAGCTTAAACGGGGACAGAGGAGATACGCAGTATTTT. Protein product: CASSLNGDRGDTQYF.

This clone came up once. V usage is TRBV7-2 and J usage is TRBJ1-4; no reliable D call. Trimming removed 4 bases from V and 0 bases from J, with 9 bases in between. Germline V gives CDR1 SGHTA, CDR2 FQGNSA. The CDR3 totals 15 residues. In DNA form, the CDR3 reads TGTGCCAGCAGCTACCGACATCCAACTAATGAAAAACTGTTTTTT. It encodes CASSYRHPTNEKLFF. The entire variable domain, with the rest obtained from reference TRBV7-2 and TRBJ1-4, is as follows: GAGVSQSPSNKVTEKGKDVELRCDPISGHTALYWYRQSLGQGLEFLIYFQGNSAPDKSGLPSDRFSAERTGGSVSTLTIQRTQQEDSAVYLCASSYRHPTNEKLFFGSGTQLSVL.

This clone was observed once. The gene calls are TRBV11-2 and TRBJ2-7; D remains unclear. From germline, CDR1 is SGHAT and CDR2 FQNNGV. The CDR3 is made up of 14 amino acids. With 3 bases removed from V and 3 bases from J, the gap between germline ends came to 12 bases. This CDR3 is CASSFPPQYYEQYF. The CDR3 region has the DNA TGTGCCAGCAGCTTCCCCCCCCAGTACTACGAGCAGTACTTC.

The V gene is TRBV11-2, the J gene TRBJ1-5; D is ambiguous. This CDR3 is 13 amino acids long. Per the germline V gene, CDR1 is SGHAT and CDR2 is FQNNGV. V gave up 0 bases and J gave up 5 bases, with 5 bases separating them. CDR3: CASSLDVDQPQHF. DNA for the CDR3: TGTGCCAGCAGCTTAGACGTAGATCAGCCCCAGCATTTT.

CDR3 sequence: CAKRQGARDTEAFF. In nucleotides, the CDR3 is TGTGCCAAAAGGCAGGGGGCTCGGGACACTGAAGCTTTCTTT. V usage is TRBV6-5 and J usage is TRBJ1-1, with TRBD1 matching over 8 bases. CDR3 length equals 14 residues. Trimming removed 10 bases from V and 3 bases from J; junction bases left unmatched: 10. The germline V gene encodes CDR1 MNHEY and CDR2 SVGAGI.

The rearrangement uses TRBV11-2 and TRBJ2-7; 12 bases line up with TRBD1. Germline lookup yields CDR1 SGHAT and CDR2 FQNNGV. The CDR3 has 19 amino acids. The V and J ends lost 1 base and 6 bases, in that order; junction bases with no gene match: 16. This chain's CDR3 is CASSLGPGQGAQGLSEQYF. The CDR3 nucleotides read TGTGCCAGCAGCTTAGGTCCGGGACAGGGGGCGCAAGGGCTCAGCGAGCAGTACTTC.

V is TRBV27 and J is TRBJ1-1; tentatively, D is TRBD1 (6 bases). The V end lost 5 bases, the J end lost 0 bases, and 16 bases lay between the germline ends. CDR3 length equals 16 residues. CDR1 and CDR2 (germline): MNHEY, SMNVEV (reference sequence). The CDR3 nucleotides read TGTGCCAGCAGTGCCGGACGGGGGGGCCTGAACACTGAAGCTTTCTTT. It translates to CASSAGRGGLNTEAFF.

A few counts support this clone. The CDR3 bases are TGTGCCAGCAGCCAAGACGGTGGGACTAGCGCCGTTTATGAGCAGTTCTTC. Protein sequence: CASSQDGGTSAVYEQFF. V and J are TRBV14 and TRBJ2-1, with 10 bases that match TRBD2. CDR3 size: 17 residues. Germline V gene data show CDR1 as SGHDN and CDR2 as FVKESK. V dropped 0 bases and J dropped 8; count of bases not matched to a gene: 10.

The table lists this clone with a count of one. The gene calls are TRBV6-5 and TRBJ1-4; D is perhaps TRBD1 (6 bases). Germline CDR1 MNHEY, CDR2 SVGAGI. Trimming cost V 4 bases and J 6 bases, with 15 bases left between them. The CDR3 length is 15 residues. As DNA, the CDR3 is TGTGCCAGCAGTTTCGCAGGGGCGAGCCATGAAAAACTGTTTTTT. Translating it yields CASSFAGASHEKLFF.

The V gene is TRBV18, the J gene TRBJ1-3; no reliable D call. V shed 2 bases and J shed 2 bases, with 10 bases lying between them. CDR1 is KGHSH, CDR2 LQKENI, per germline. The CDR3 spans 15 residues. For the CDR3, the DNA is TGTGCCAGCTCACCAACAGACCGACCTGGAAACACCATATATTTT. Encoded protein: CASSPTDRPGNTIYF.